What follows are 17 T cell receptor beta chains derived from one specimen sequenced in a study of blood T cell repertoires in COVID-19. Clones were sequenced by immunoSEQ multiplex PCR, and TCRdb holds only the in-frame ones, with some missing. The sample consists of 150,000 to 200,000 clones, about 81% of them appearing once. The sample taken for sequencing was peripheral blood. These receptor sequences come from a woman older than 75 with acute or convalescent COVID-19.

The rearrangement uses TRBV11-3 and TRBJ2-2; unclear D gene. Trimming cost V 5 bases and J 7 bases, with 11 bases left between them. The germline V gene encodes CDR1 SGHNT and CDR2 YENEEA. The CDR3 loop spans 13 amino acids. CDR3 residues: CASSPRPGGELFF. CDR3 coding DNA: TGTGCCAGCAGCCCTAGGCCGGGCGGGGAGCTGTTTTTT.

The genes are TRBV2 and TRBJ2-5; D possibly corresponds to TRBD2 (6 bases). There are 14 residues in the CDR3. The V gene lost 5 bases and the J gene lost 2 bases, with 12 bases spanning the gap. Per germline, CDR1 SNHLY and CDR2 FYNNEI. CDR3 protein: CASSFWAGQETQYF. The CDR3 DNA reads TGTGCCAGCAGTTTTTGGGCGGGGCAAGAGACCCAGTACTTC.

The CDR3, as DNA: TGTGCCTGGACCTTAAAACAGGCCAACTCTGGAAACACCATATATTTT. As protein: CAWTLKQANSGNTIYF. The rearrangement links TRBV30 to TRBJ1-3; possible D gene TRBD1, 5 bases. CDR3 length: 16 residues. CDR1 and CDR2 (germline): GTSNPN, SVGIG (reference sequence). Trimming took 4 bases from V and 0 from J, leaving 16 bases between them.

This rearrangement joins TRBV4-2 to TRBJ2-2, with D possibly being TRBD2 (5 bases). V was trimmed by 1 base and J by 5 bases, leaving 8 bases between them. This CDR3 contains 14 residues. Germline assignment: CDR1 LGHNA and CDR2 YNFKEQ. Written as DNA, the CDR3 is TGTGCCAGCAGCCAAGTGCGAGGGACCGGGGAGCTGTTTTTT. Its translation: CASSQVRGTGELFF.

The CDR3 DNA follows: TGTGCCAGCAGCTCCACAGGGGGTGTATTCGACGAGCAGTACTTC. Amino acids: CASSSTGGVFDEQYF. This chain links TRBV7-9 with TRBJ2-7; 8 nucleotides align to TRBD1. Germline V lookup: CDR1 SEHNR, CDR2 FQNEAQ (reference sequence). V was clipped by 4 bases and J by 5 bases; unmatched bases: 10. This CDR3 contains 15 residues.

This chain joins TRBV28 and TRBJ1-1, with no clear D. Germline assignment: CDR1 MDHEN and CDR2 SYDVKM. The CDR3 contains 14 residues. Trimming left V 1 base short and J 6 bases short, with 12 bases between. The CDR3 reads CASSLLQSNAEAFF. The CDR3 nucleotides read TGTGCCAGCAGTTTATTGCAGTCCAACGCTGAAGCTTTCTTT.

V and J are TRBV7-9 and TRBJ2-7; 9 bases match TRBD1. Germline values: CDR1 SEHNR, CDR2 FQNEAQ (reference sequence). This CDR3 spans 13 amino acids. The ends lost 5 bases at V and 5 bases at J; junction bases unmatched: 4. In nucleotides, the CDR3 is TGTGCCAGCAGCCGGGACAGGGAGAACGAGCAGTACTTC. This encodes CASSRDRENEQYF.

This chain connects TRBV5-1 to TRBJ2-5; D perhaps matches TRBD2 (6 bases). The CDR3 is 15 amino acids. Trimming stripped 0 bases from V and 2 bases from J, with 11 bases between. CDR1 is SGHRS and CDR2 is YFSETQ in the germline V gene. The CDR3 here is CASSLAGTWQETQYF. The CDR3 DNA reads TGCGCCAGCAGCTTGGCCGGGACTTGGCAAGAGACCCAGTACTTC.

V usage is TRBV30 and J usage is TRBJ1-5, with 10 bases that match TRBD1. Germline V CDR1 and CDR2: GTSNPN, SVGIG (reference sequence). The trim removed 2 bases at V and 0 bases at J, leaving 4 bases unmatched. The CDR3 spans 16 residues. The CDR3 loop is CAWSPRDRGSNQPQHF. The CDR3 nucleotides are TGTGCCTGGAGTCCCCGGGACAGGGGTAGCAATCAGCCCCAGCATTTT.

The chain employs TRBV25-1 and TRBJ1-1, with D hard to call. V dropped 7 bases and J dropped 1 base, with 10 bases sitting between them. Germline values: CDR1 MGHDK, CDR2 SYGVNS. The CDR3 spans 13 residues. The CDR3 loop is CASIGDQNTEAFF. Written as DNA, the CDR3 is TGTGCCAGCATCGGAGACCAGAACACTGAAGCTTTCTTT.

The rearrangement joins TRBV6-5 to TRBJ1-2, with D tentatively TRBD1 (6 bases). The CDR3 is made up of 14 amino acids. Germline V CDR1 and CDR2: MNHEY, SVGAGI. V shed 7 bases and J shed 8 bases, with 20 bases lying between them. Here the CDR3 reads CASTRVGGAVGYTF. The DNA of the CDR3 is TGTGCCAGCACCCGGGTTGGGGGGGCGGTAGGCTACACCTTC.

This CDR3 is CASSLTQGLGNSPLHF. The CDR3 nucleotides read TGTGCCAGCAGCTTAACACAGGGTTTGGGAAATTCACCCCTCCACTTT. This sequence joins TRBV7-6 and TRBJ1-6; possible D gene TRBD1, 6 bases. V was trimmed by 2 bases and J by 7 bases, leaving 15 bases between them. Looked up from germline, CDR1 is SGHVS and CDR2 is FNYEAQ. CDR3 length equals 16 residues.

This clone appeared a single time. The CDR3 spells CASSFSDRAQGYTF. As DNA, the CDR3 is TGTGCCAGCAGCTTCAGTGACAGGGCGCAGGGCTACACCTTC. The rearrangement uses TRBV11-2 and TRBJ1-2, with 7 bases fitting TRBD1. Germline CDR1 and CDR2: SGHAT and FQNNGV. This CDR3 is 14 amino acids long. Trimming removed 3 bases from V and 8 bases from J; junction bases left unmatched: 9.

This rearrangement joins TRBV19 to TRBJ1-2; D unclear. Trimming removed 5 bases at V and 6 bases at J, with 13 bases between. This CDR3 region has 13 residues. Per the germline V gene, CDR1 is LNHDA and CDR2 is SQIVND (reference sequence). The CDR3 protein is CASSDWGVDGYTF. The CDR3 DNA reads TGTGCCAGTAGTGATTGGGGAGTCGATGGCTACACCTTC.

J is TRBJ2-7 and V is TRBV27; TRBD2 matches 9 bases. V shed 5 bases, J shed 4 bases, and the junction held 9 bases outside the gene matches. The CDR3 totals 15 residues. CDR1 and CDR2 (germline): MNHEY, SMNVEV (reference sequence). CDR3 region: CASSPVAGARYEQYF. The CDR3 DNA reads TGTGCCAGCAGTCCCGTAGCGGGAGCTAGATACGAGCAGTACTTC.

The chain uses TRBV30 and TRBJ2-7; the D gene is possibly TRBD2 (5 bases). Per the germline V gene, CDR1 is GTSNPN and CDR2 is SVGIG (reference sequence). Trimming shortened V by 1 base and J by 2 bases, and 15 bases separated the two germline ends. The CDR3 extends over 15 amino acids. The CDR3 spells CAWSGGGRTPYEQYF. In nucleotides, the CDR3 is TGTGCCTGGAGTGGAGGAGGTCGAACCCCCTACGAGCAGTACTTC. The full variable domain, in which reference TRBV30 and TRBJ2-7 provide the parts outside the CDR3, is SQTIHQWPATLVQPVGSPLSLECTVEGTSNPNLYWYRQAAGRGLQLLFYSVGIGQISSEVPQNLSASRPQDRQFILSSKKLLLSDSGFYLCAWSGGGRTPYEQYFGPGTRLTVT.

The V gene is TRBV10-1, the J gene TRBJ2-2, with D perhaps TRBD2 (5 bases). Germline-derived CDR1 and CDR2 are WNHNN and SYGVQD (reference sequence). The length of the CDR3 is 16 residues. V was cut by 6 bases and J by 1 base, with 15 bases left in between. The CDR3 protein is CASSDPLSGNTGELFF. The CDR3 DNA follows: TGCGCCAGCAGCGATCCCTTAAGCGGGAACACCGGGGAGCTGTTTTTT.